These 29 T cell receptor beta chains share one sample of origin, sequenced in a study of cytomegalovirus exposure and HLA in healthy donors. 13 Jbeta primers and 60 Vbeta primers were used for the PCR. The data were produced by immunoSEQ multiplex PCR, yet TCRdb's version contains in-frame clones alone and is incomplete. Here the sample spans under 90,000 clones, more than 60% being singletons. Sequenced input: PBMCs. These receptors came from a man aged 45-60 years in good health and CMV-seropositive.

The rearrangement uses TRBV9 and TRBJ1-4, with 8 bases matching TRBD1. This CDR3 has 15 amino acids. CDR1 and CDR2 from the germline V gene are SGDLS and YYNGEE. With V trimmed by 4 bases and J by 8 bases, 10 bases remained unmatched. The CDR3 reads CASSLSQGGGEKLFF. DNA of the CDR3: TGTGCCAGCAGCCTTTCACAGGGGGGAGGAGAAAAACTGTTTTTT.

This clone was picked up a small number of times. A junction boundary mismatches the germline segment, possibly from a read error. CDR3 sequence (DNA): TGTGCCAGCAGCTTTCTCACAGGGGCGGGAGGGGCCAACGGCCTGACTTTC. Its protein product is CASSFLTGAGGANGLTF. This chain joins TRBV7-9 and TRBJ2-6; 9 bases agree with TRBD2. CDR1 SEHNR and CDR2 FQNEAQ come from the germline V gene (reference sequence). This CDR3 region has 17 residues. Using reference TRBV7-9 and TRBJ2-6 for the parts outside the CDR3, the full variable domain is DTGVSQNPRHKITKRGQNVTFRCDPISEHNRLYWYRQTLGQGPEFLTYFQNEAQLEKSRLLSDRFSAERPKGSFSTLEIQRTEQGDSAMYLCASSFLTGAGGANGLTFGAGSRLTVL.

This clone occurred a few times. V is TRBV5-8 and J is TRBJ2-3, with D perhaps TRBD1 (8 bases). V dropped 2 bases and J dropped 4 bases, with 17 bases sitting between them. Per germline, CDR1 SGHTS and CDR2 YDEGEE. The CDR3 totals 16 residues. In DNA, the CDR3 is TGTGCCAGCAGCTTTGCCCCAACAGGGGGGGCAGATACGCAGTATTTT. This sequence encodes CASSFAPTGGADTQYF.

DNA for the CDR3: TGTGCCAGCAGCTTAATCGGGAGCACAGATACGCAGTATTTT. Its protein is CASSLIGSTDTQYF. The chain recombines TRBV7-3 with TRBJ2-3; D is uncertain. This CDR3 is 14 amino acids long. CDR1 and CDR2 (germline): SGHTA, FQGTGA. V was pared by 1 base and J by 0 bases, with 5 bases between.

The CDR3 DNA is TGTGCCAGCAGACCTACAGGAAACACCGGGGAGCTGTTTTTT. It is translated as CASRPTGNTGELFF. This sequence joins TRBV27 and TRBJ2-2, with D possibly being TRBD1 (5 bases). The CDR3 is 14 residues long. Deletions cut 6 bases from V and 2 bases from J, with 10 bases between. Germline V gene data show CDR1 as MNHEY and CDR2 as SMNVEV (reference sequence).

The CDR3 nucleotides read TGTGCCAGCAGCAAGACACGTTGGACCTACGAGCAGTACTTC. It is translated as CASSKTRWTYEQYF. The chain links TRBV13 to TRBJ2-7; D not resolved. Trimming took off 5 bases at V and 2 bases at J, with 13 bases between the two ends. The germline CDR1 and CDR2 sequences are PRHDT and FYEKMQ (reference sequence). This CDR3 is built from 14 residues.

This chain joins TRBV18 and TRBJ1-3; the D gene is possibly TRBD1 (5 bases). Germline CDR1 and CDR2: KGHSH and LQKENI. Trimming shortened V by 0 bases and J by 2 bases, and 11 bases separated the two germline ends. This CDR3 region has 16 residues. CDR3 sequence reads: CASSPPQGFPGNTIYF. The DNA for the CDR3 is TGTGCCAGCTCACCACCTCAGGGCTTCCCTGGAAACACCATATATTTT.

The table lists this clone with a few counts. The chain recombines TRBV4-3 with TRBJ1-5; 7 positions agree with TRBD1. The CDR3 runs to 15 residues. Germline assignment: CDR1 LGHNA and CDR2 YSLEER. With V trimmed by 2 bases and J by 7 bases, 8 bases remained unmatched. CDR3 sequence (DNA): TGCGCCAGCAGCCAACAAACAGGGGCTGGACAGCCCCAGCATTTT. Protein sequence: CASSQQTGAGQPQHF.

With regard to this clone: The sample holds other DNA sequences that translate to the same CDR3. The chain employs TRBV4-3 and TRBJ2-3; D is ambiguous. Germline V CDR1 and CDR2: LGHNA, YSLEER. Trimming left V 3 bases short and J 4 bases short, with 14 bases between. The length of the CDR3 is 15 residues. The CDR3 loop is CASSQTPRSPDTQYF. The CDR3 DNA sequence: TGCGCCAGCAGCCAGACACCCCGATCTCCAGATACGCAGTATTTT.

The J gene is TRBJ2-2, the V gene TRBV6-4, with no clear D. Looked up from germline, CDR1 is MRHNA and CDR2 is SNTAGT. Trimming shortened V by 0 bases and J by 5 bases, and 7 bases separated the two germline ends. This CDR3 has 14 residues. CDR3 loop: CASSDSPTTGELFF. CDR3 in DNA: TGTGCCAGCAGTGACTCTCCGACAACCGGGGAGCTGTTTTTT.

V is TRBV19 and J is TRBJ1-5; 7 bases are shared with TRBD1. Looked up from germline, CDR1 is LNHDA and CDR2 is SQIVND (reference sequence). After removal of 3 bases from V and 5 bases from J, the junction contained 4 bases not matched to a gene. The CDR3 contains 14 residues. The CDR3 nucleotides read TGTGCCAGTAGTATTTGGCAGGGGGATCAGCCCCAGCATTTT. Translating it yields CASSIWQGDQPQHF.

The genes are TRBV4-3 and TRBJ1-4; 7 positions match TRBD1. Per germline, CDR1 LGHNA and CDR2 YSLEER. The CDR3 length is 15 residues. V lost 0 bases to trimming and J lost 7 bases; unmatched junction nucleotides: 5. The CDR3, as DNA: TGCGCCAGCAGCCAAGAAAGGGGGGACAGTGAAAAACTGTTTTTT. Translating gives CASSQERGDSEKLFF.

The rearrangement links TRBV6-6 to TRBJ2-3; 8 bases are shared with TRBD2. CDR3 length equals 16 residues. With 2 bases clipped from V and 1 base from J, the junction kept 5 bases outside the gene matches. The germline gives CDR1 MNHNY, CDR2 SVGAGI (reference sequence). In nucleotides, the CDR3 is TGTGCCAGCAGTTACGACCCACTAGCGGGCACAGATACGCAGTATTTT. Amino acid sequence: CASSYDPLAGTDTQYF.

This clone appeared once. The V gene is TRBV7-9, the J gene TRBJ1-2; 7 positions match TRBD1. Germline values: CDR1 SEHNR, CDR2 FQNEAQ (reference sequence). Germline trimming cut 5 bases from V and 8 bases from J; bases unmatched to any gene: 11. This CDR3 comprises 14 residues. CDR3 loop: CASSPNNRGPGYTF. CDR3 DNA sequence: TGTGCCAGCAGCCCAAATAATAGGGGGCCAGGCTACACCTTC.

The chain combines TRBV7-6 with TRBJ2-7, with D possibly matching TRBD1 (5 bases). CDR1 is SGHVS and CDR2 is FNYEAQ in the germline V gene. V gave up 4 bases and J gave up 5 bases, with 9 bases separating them. The CDR3 has 12 residues. CDR3 in amino acids: CASSSLQDEQYF. The CDR3 region has the DNA TGTGCCAGCAGCTCTCTACAGGACGAGCAGTACTTC.

CDR3 in DNA: TGTGCCAGCAGCCAGGACAGAACAAACACTGAAGCTTTCTTT. Protein product: CASSQDRTNTEAFF. J is TRBJ1-1 and V is TRBV7-3, with D possibly TRBD1 on 6 matching bases. Germline CDR1 and CDR2: SGHTA and FQGTGA. The germline V and J ends were trimmed by 5 bases and 2 bases, with 12 bases remaining between them. The CDR3 is 14 amino acids. Full variable domain (outside the CDR3, taken from reference TRBV7-3 and TRBJ1-1): GAGVSQTPSNKVTEKGKYVELRCDPISGHTALYWYRQSLGQGPEFLIYFQGTGAADDSGLPNDRFFAVRPEGSVSTLKIQRTERGDSAVYLCASSQDRTNTEAFFGQGTRLTVV.

The chain has TRBV5-1 and TRBJ2-5; 11 bases are a match to TRBD2. Germline trimming cut 5 bases from V and 0 bases from J; bases unmatched to any gene: 9. CDR3 length: 17 amino acids. Germline CDR1 is SGHRS and CDR2 is YFSETQ. Here the CDR3 DNA reads TGCGCCAGCAGGACTAGCGGGATGCCCCCGTACCAAGAGACCCAGTACTTC. This gives the protein CASRTSGMPPYQETQYF.

This clone was observed a handful of times. V gene TRBV7-8 combines with J gene TRBJ2-7; D is perhaps TRBD2 (6 bases). Trimming stripped 5 bases from V and 5 bases from J, with 22 bases between. The V gene's germline CDR1 is SGHVS and CDR2 FQNEAQ. The CDR3 has 16 amino acids. CDR3 residues: CASSPRIAVLRNEQYF. The CDR3 nucleotides are TGTGCCAGCAGCCCACGTATAGCGGTTTTGAGGAACGAGCAGTACTTC.

The J gene is TRBJ2-7, the V gene TRBV27; 11 nucleotides align to TRBD2. Germline CDR1 MNHEY, CDR2 SMNVEV (reference sequence). This CDR3 region has 17 residues. Trimming removed 2 bases from V and 9 bases from J; junction bases left unmatched: 15. The CDR3: CASSLSLAGGSLRGQYF. The CDR3 DNA follows: TGTGCCAGCAGTTTAAGTCTAGCGGGAGGCAGCCTACGAGGGCAGTACTTC.

V usage is TRBV5-8 and J usage is TRBJ2-5; 8 positions agree with TRBD1. In germline, CDR1 is SGHTS, CDR2 YDEGEE. This CDR3 region has 17 residues. After removal of 6 bases from V and 1 base from J, the junction contained 14 bases not matched to a gene. The DNA of the CDR3 is TGTGCCAGCAACCGATATGGACAGGGAGGTCTCCAAGAGACCCAGTACTTC. Its protein is CASNRYGQGGLQETQYF.

In its sample, this clone was seen a few times. V is TRBV4-3 and J is TRBJ2-2; 8 bases agree with TRBD2. V dropped 2 bases and J dropped 2; count of bases not matched to a gene: 7. In germline, CDR1 is LGHNA, CDR2 YSLEER. The CDR3 extends over 17 amino acids. This CDR3 reads CASSQTGLAANTGELFF. CDR3 coding DNA: TGCGCCAGCAGCCAAACTGGACTAGCAGCCAACACCGGGGAGCTGTTTTTT.

Concerning this clone: Other DNA variants within this sample encode the same CDR3. This sequence joins TRBV7-2 and TRBJ2-7; TRBD1 aligns across 7 bases. The CDR3 loop spans 15 amino acids. V lost 5 bases, J lost 1 base, and 8 bases stayed unmatched. Germline CDR1 SGHTA, CDR2 FQGNSA. The CDR3: CASSPNPGGSYEQYF. The CDR3 DNA reads as TGTGCCAGCAGCCCAAATCCAGGGGGTTCCTACGAGCAGTACTTC.

The chain employs TRBV14 and TRBJ2-3; D uncertain. V was cut by 6 bases and J by 2 bases, with 9 bases left in between. This CDR3 contains 13 residues. Germline V lookup: CDR1 SGHDN, CDR2 FVKESK. CDR3 protein: CASSGQLTDTQYF. Here the CDR3 DNA reads TGTGCCAGCAGTGGGCAGCTCACAGATACGCAGTATTTT. The whole variable domain, remainder taken from reference TRBV14 and TRBJ2-3, is EAGVTQFPSHSVIEKGQTVTLRCDPISGHDNLYWYRRVMGKEIKFLLHFVKESKQDESGMPNNRFLAERTGGTYSTLKVQPAELEDSGVYFCASSGQLTDTQYFGPGTRLTVL.

V usage is TRBV18 and J usage is TRBJ1-3; no clear D. Germline V gene sequence: CDR1 KGHSH, CDR2 LQKENI. There are 13 residues in the CDR3. Deletions cut 2 bases from V and 4 bases from J, with 6 bases between. The CDR3 DNA reads as TGTGCCAGCTCACCAGGGAGAGGAAACACCATATATTTT. As protein: CASSPGRGNTIYF.

The chain carries TRBV13 and TRBJ2-7, with 7 bases matching TRBD1. The CDR3 is 14 amino acids. From germline, CDR1 is PRHDT and CDR2 FYEKMQ (reference sequence). The J segment lost 3 bases and the V segment lost 2 bases, leaving 4 bases of the junction unmatched. CDR3 loop: CASSLPDRDYEQYF. CDR3 DNA: TGTGCCAGCAGCTTACCCGACAGGGACTACGAGCAGTACTTC.

In its sample, this clone was seen a few times. The V gene is TRBV5-1, the J gene TRBJ1-1, with D hard to call. This CDR3 has 11 amino acids. The germline CDR1 and CDR2 sequences are SGHRS and YFSETQ. Deletions cut 4 bases from V and 4 bases from J, with 5 bases between. In DNA, the CDR3 is TGCGCCAGCAGCGAGAGCACTGAAGCTTTCTTT. Protein: CASSESTEAFF.

The chain links TRBV19 to TRBJ1-2, with D maybe TRBD1 (5 bases). This CDR3 contains 14 residues. V lost 6 bases and J 2 bases, leaving 13 bases between the germline ends. CDR1 is LNHDA and CDR2 is SQIVND in the germline V gene (reference sequence). CDR3 nucleotide sequence: TGTGCCAGTAGGTTGCGGGGGGAGAACTATGGCTACACCTTC. Its protein is CASRLRGENYGYTF.

A remark on this clone: The junction shows a germline mismatch at one end, possibly a read error. The chain links TRBV5-1 to TRBJ1-1; the D is unclear. The CDR3 covers 14 residues. Per germline, CDR1 SGHRS and CDR2 YFSETQ. The CDR3 here is CASSLDGRNTEAFF. As DNA, the CDR3 is TGCGCCAGCAGTTTGGACGGTAGGAACACTGAAGCTTTCTTT.

The chain recombines TRBV7-9 with TRBJ2-7; 11 bases line up with TRBD2. This CDR3 is 19 amino acids long. The V gene end was trimmed by 1 base and the J gene end by 1 base; junction bases not matched to a gene: 12. The germline CDR1 and CDR2 sequences are SEHNR and FQNEAQ (reference sequence). Here the CDR3 DNA reads TGTGCCAGCAGCTTAGAGGAAGGGCTAGCGGGAGGTGGTTCCTACGAGCAGTACTTC. It is translated as CASSLEEGLAGGGSYEQYF. The whole variable domain, remainder taken from reference TRBV7-9 and TRBJ2-7, is DTGVSQNPRHKITKRGQNVTFRCDPISEHNRLYWYRQTLGQGPEFLTYFQNEAQLEKSRLLSDRFSAERPKGSFSTLEIQRTEQGDSAMYLCASSLEEGLAGGGSYEQYFGPGTRLTVT.